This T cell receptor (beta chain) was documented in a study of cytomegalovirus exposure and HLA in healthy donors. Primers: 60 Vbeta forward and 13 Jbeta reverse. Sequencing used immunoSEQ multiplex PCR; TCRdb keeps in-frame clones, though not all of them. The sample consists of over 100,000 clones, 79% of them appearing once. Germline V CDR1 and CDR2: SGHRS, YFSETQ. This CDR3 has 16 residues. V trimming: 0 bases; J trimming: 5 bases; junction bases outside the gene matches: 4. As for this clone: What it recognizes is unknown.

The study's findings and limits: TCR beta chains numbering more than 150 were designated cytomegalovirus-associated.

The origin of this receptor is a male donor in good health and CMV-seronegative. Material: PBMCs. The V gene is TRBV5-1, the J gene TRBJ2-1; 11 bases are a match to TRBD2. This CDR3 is CASSLAGLADNNEQFF. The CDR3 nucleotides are TGCGCCAGCAGCTTGGCGGGACTAGCGGACAACAATGAGCAGTTCTTC.